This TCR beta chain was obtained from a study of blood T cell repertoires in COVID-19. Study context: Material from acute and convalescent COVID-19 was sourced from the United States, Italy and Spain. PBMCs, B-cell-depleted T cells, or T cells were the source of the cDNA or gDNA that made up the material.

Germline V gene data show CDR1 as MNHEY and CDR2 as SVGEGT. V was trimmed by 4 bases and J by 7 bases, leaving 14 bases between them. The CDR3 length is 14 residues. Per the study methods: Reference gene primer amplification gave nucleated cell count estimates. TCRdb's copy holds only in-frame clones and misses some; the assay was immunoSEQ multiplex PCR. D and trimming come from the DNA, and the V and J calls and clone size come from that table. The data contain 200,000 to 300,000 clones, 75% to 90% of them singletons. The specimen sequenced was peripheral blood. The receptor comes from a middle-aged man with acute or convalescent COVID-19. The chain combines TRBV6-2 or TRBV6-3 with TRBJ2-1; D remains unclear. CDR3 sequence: CASSLPSISNEQFF. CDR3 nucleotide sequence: TGTGCCAGCAGTTTACCCTCTATCTCGAATGAGCAGTTCTTC.